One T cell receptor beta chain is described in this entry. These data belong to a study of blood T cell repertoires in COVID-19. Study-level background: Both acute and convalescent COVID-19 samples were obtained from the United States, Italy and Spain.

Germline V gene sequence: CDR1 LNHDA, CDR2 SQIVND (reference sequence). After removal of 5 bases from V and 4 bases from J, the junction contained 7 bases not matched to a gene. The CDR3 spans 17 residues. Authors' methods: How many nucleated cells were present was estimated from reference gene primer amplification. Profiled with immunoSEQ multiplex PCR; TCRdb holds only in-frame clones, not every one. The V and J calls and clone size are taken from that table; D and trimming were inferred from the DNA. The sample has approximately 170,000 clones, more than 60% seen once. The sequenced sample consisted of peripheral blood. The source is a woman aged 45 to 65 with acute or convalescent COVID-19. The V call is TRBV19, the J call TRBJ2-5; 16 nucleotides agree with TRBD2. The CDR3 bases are TGTGCCAGTAGTCCCGGGACTAGCGGGAGGGGTCGAGAGACCCAGTACTTC. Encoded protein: CASSPGTSGRGRETQYF.